This TCR beta chain was identified during a study of T cells in Graves' hyperthyroidism and ophthalmopathy. In this sample, this clonotype turned up many times. Its matching antigen is unknown. CDR3 size: 13 residues. V lost 8 bases and J 2 bases, leaving 12 bases between the germline ends. Germline CDR1 reads KGHSH; CDR2 reads LQKENI. TCR beta CDR3 sequences were amplified from RNA transcripts. First-round RT-PCR of the TCR CDR3 relied on the HTBI primer set. From the multiplex PCR reads, TCRdb called clonotypes with MiXCR, one entry per CDR3 protein. Found here are about 290,000 distinct CDR3 sequences, roughly 13% of them singletons; the top ten hold 7% to 9.5%. Study-level points and caveats: From stable hyperthyroidism, ophthalmopathy was set apart by a 13 V-J model.

Material: blood. V is TRBV18 and J is TRBJ1-1, with TRBD1 as a possible D gene (5 bases). The sequence was obtained from a woman aged 40 to 55 with Graves' hyperthyroidism. CDR3 region: CASSPQGNTEAFF. The CDR3 DNA reads TGTGCCAGCAGTCCTCAGGGCAACACTGAAGCTTTCTTT. Full variable domain (missing parts from reference TRBV18 and TRBJ1-1): NAGVMQNPRHLVRRRGQEARLRCSPMKGHSHVYWYRQLPEEGLKFMVYLQKENIIDESGMPKERFSAEFPKEGPSILRIQQVVRGDSAAYFCASSPQGNTEAFFGQGTRLTVV.